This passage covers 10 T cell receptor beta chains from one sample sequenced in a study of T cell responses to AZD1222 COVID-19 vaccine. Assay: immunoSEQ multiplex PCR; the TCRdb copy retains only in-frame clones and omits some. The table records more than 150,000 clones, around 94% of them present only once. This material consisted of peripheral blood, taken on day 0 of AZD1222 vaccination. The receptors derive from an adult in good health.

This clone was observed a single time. The CDR3 region is CASSTGTELYGYTF. CDR3 DNA sequence: TGTGCCAGCAGCACAGGGACAGAACTGTATGGCTACACCTTC. The rearrangement joins TRBV11-2 to TRBJ1-2; 7 bases agree with TRBD1. The V gene's germline CDR1 is SGHAT and CDR2 FQNNGV. The ends lost 5 bases at V and 5 bases at J; junction bases unmatched: 8. There are 14 residues in the CDR3. The variable domain in full, with the rest retrieved from reference TRBV11-2 and TRBJ1-2, is EAGVAQSPRYKIIEKRQSVAFWCNPISGHATLYWYQQILGQGPKLLIQFQNNGVVDDSQLPKDRFSAERLKGVDSTLKIQPAKLEDSAVYLCASSTGTELYGYTFGSGTRLTVV.

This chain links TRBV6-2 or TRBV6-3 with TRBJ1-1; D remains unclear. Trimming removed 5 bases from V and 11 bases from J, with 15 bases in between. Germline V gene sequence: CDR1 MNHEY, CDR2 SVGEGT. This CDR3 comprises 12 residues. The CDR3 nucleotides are TGTGCCAGCAGTCCCTGGGTCACTAGGGCTTTCTTT. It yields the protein CASSPWVTRAFF.

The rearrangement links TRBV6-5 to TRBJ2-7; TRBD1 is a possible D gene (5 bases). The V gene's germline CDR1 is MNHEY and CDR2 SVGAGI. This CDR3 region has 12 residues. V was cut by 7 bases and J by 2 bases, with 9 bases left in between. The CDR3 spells CASTGSPYEQYF. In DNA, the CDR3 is TGTGCCAGCACAGGGTCCCCCTACGAGCAGTACTTC.

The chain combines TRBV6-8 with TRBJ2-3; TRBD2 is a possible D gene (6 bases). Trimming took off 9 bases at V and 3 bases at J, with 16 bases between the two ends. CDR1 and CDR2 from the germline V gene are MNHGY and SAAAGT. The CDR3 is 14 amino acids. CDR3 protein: CARVLQEGTDTQYF. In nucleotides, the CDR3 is TGTGCCAGGGTCTTACAGGAGGGAACAGATACGCAGTATTTT.

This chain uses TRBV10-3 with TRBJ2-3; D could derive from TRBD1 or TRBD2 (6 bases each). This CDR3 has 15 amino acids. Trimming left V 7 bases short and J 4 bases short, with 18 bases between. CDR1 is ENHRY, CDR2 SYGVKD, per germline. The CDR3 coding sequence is TGTGCCATCAACCCGAAAGGGGGGTTGGCAGATACGCAGTATTTT. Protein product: CAINPKGGLADTQYF.

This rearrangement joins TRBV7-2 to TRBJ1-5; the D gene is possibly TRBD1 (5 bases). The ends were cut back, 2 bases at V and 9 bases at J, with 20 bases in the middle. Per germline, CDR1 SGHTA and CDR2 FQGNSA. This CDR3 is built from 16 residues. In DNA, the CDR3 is TGTGCCAGCAGCTTAATGGCAGGGAACCGGGTTTCGCCCCAGCATTTT. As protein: CASSLMAGNRVSPQHF.

The CDR3 nucleotides are TGTGCCACCAGCAGAGTTCGGGACAGTAGCAATCAGCCCCAGCATTTT. It translates to CATSRVRDSSNQPQHF. The chain recombines TRBV15 with TRBJ1-5, with 7 positions matching TRBD1. The CDR3 contains 16 residues. Germline V CDR1 and CDR2: LNHNV, YYDKDF (reference sequence). V lost 1 base and J lost 0; bases outside the gene matches: 3.

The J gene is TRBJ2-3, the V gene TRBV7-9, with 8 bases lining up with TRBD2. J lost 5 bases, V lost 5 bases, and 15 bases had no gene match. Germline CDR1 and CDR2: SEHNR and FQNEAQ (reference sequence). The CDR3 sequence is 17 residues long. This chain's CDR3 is CASSPYLGGGPGDTQYF. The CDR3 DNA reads TGTGCCAGCAGCCCATATCTCGGGGGGGGGCCTGGAGATACGCAGTATTTT.

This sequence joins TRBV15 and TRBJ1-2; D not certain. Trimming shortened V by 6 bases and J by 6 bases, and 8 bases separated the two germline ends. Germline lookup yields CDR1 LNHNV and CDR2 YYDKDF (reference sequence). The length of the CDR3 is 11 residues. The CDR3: CATSYNNGYTF. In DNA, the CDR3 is TGTGCCACCAGTTACAATAATGGCTACACCTTC.

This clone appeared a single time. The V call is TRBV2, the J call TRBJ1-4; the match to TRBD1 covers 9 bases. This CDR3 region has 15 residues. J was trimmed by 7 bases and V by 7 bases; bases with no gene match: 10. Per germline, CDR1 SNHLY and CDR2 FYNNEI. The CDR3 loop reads CASNLQGARGEKLFF. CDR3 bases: TGTGCCAGCAACCTACAGGGGGCGCGAGGTGAAAAACTGTTTTTT.